This TCR beta chain was sequenced in a study of blood T cells in healthy people across ages. This clonotype appeared a few times. A second PCR, run for 7 to 11 cycles, used a sample-barcoded 5' primer plus a J-beta primer mix. TCRdb reprocessed the 5' RACE reads via MiXCR and lists one record per CDR3 protein. The sample includes over a million distinct CDR3 sequences, around 40% of them seen just once. This clonotype was obtained from a woman aged 18-35 years in good health. The sequenced sample consisted of blood.

CDR3 residues: CASSPQGAIKKTQYF. DNA of the CDR3: TGTGCCAGCAGTCCTCAGGGGGCGATTAAAAAGACCCAGTACTTC. The gene calls are TRBV6-5 and TRBJ2-5; TRBD1 matches 8 bases. The germline gives CDR1 MNHEY, CDR2 SVGAGI. The CDR3 consists of 15 residues. V lost 5 bases, J lost 6 bases, and 11 bases stayed unmatched.